The 9 T cell receptor beta chains reported below all come from one sample, sequenced in a study of radiation and T cells in renal cell carcinoma. This sample's time point: baseline pretreatment blood. The treatment: 15 Gy SBRT to primary tumor, nephrectomy 4 weeks later. Data came from immunoSEQ multiplex PCR; TCRdb stores just in-frame clones and leaves some out. The sample holds about 49,000 clones, roughly four fifths seen once. The sample in question was blood, obtained from a patient whose treatment included radiotherapy and nephrectomy. The receptor source for this set is a woman aged 70-85 years with renal cell carcinoma.

This sequence joins TRBV6-5 and TRBJ1-4; D is possibly TRBD1 (5 bases). Deletions cut 2 bases from V and 8 bases from J, with 12 bases between. This CDR3 contains 14 residues. The V gene's germline CDR1 is MNHEY and CDR2 SVGAGI. In DNA, the CDR3 is TGTGCCAGCAGTTACGGGACGGGCGGGGAAAAACTGTTTTTT. Translation gives CASSYGTGGEKLFF.

This rearrangement joins TRBV2 to TRBJ1-5; D is possibly TRBD1 (5 bases). In germline, CDR1 is SNHLY, CDR2 FYNNEI. Deletions cut 7 bases from V and 2 bases from J, with 15 bases between. The CDR3 length is 15 residues. The DNA for the CDR3 is TGTGCCAGCACCATAGGGCAGGGTGGCAATCAGCCCCAGCATTTT. The encoded protein is CASTIGQGGNQPQHF.

The J gene is TRBJ1-4, the V gene TRBV27; D may be TRBD1 (5 bases). From germline, CDR1 is MNHEY and CDR2 SMNVEV (reference sequence). The CDR3 is 13 amino acids. V lost 6 bases to trimming and J lost 7 bases, with 12 bases between them. Here the CDR3 reads CASSKGQLEKLFF. DNA of the CDR3: TGTGCCAGCAGCAAAGGACAACTTGAAAAACTGTTTTTT.

This clone was detected once. The rearrangement links TRBV7-8 to TRBJ1-3; TRBD1 matches 7 bases. This CDR3 comprises 15 residues. Germline CDR1 SGHVS, CDR2 FQNEAQ. The junction had 3 bases not matched to a gene; V was cut back by 3 bases and J by 1 base. In nucleotides, the CDR3 is TGTGCCAGCAGCTTGGGGGACAGTTCTGGAAACACCATATATTTT. It specifies CASSLGDSSGNTIYF.

This chain connects TRBV6-5 to TRBJ2-5, with D possibly matching TRBD2 (6 bases). Germline loops: CDR1 MNHEY, CDR2 SVGAGI. This CDR3 comprises 15 residues. V was cut by 5 bases and J by 5 bases, with 18 bases left in between. The CDR3 loop reads CASSGGSQLGETQYF. The CDR3 nucleotides are TGTGCCAGCAGTGGAGGGTCCCAGCTAGGCGAGACCCAGTACTTC.

The chain links TRBV6-5 to TRBJ2-7; D unresolved. The CDR3 contains 12 residues. Trimming took 4 bases from V and 5 from J, leaving 9 bases between them. Germline V gives CDR1 MNHEY, CDR2 SVGAGI. The CDR3 DNA sequence: TGTGCCAGCAGTTTCCGGGCGGACGAGCAGTACTTC. It translates to CASSFRADEQYF.

This chain uses TRBV28 with TRBJ1-2, with TRBD1 identical over 7 bases. V lost 6 bases to trimming and J lost 2 bases; unmatched junction nucleotides: 6. The germline V gene has CDR1 MDHEN and CDR2 SYDVKM. The CDR3 covers 14 residues. CDR3 nucleotide sequence: TGTGCCAGCAGCCTGGGACAGCCCAACTATGGCTACACCTTC. Its protein is CASSLGQPNYGYTF.

V gene TRBV18 combines with J gene TRBJ1-2, with TRBD1 matching 8 bases. J was trimmed by 4 bases and V by 6 bases; bases with no gene match: 16. The CDR3 runs 17 residues. Germline lookup yields CDR1 KGHSH and CDR2 LQKENI. The CDR3 loop reads CASSQGQVESATYGYTF. The DNA for the CDR3 is TGTGCCAGCTCGCAGGGACAGGTGGAGTCAGCCACCTATGGCTACACCTTC.

The chain combines TRBV5-6 with TRBJ1-2; 7 bases are shared with TRBD1. Germline assignment: CDR1 SGHDT and CDR2 YYEEEE. The CDR3 length is 12 residues. Trimming at V came to 3 bases and at J to 7 bases, leaving 3 bases not matched to a gene. In nucleotides, the CDR3 is TGTGCCAGCAGCTGGACAGGAGGTGGCTACACCTTC. Its translation: CASSWTGGGYTF.